This TCR beta chain was sequenced for a study of beta chain features in type 1 diabetes. Study results and limitations: Resolution of whether HLA type affects TCRB rearrangement was not achieved here. Within each of all four CD4+ subsets, Type 1 diabetes patients had TCRB CDR3s that were moderately but significantly shorter. VDJ junctions in type 1 diabetes patients carried more deletions and fewer insertions.

Comment on this clone: Its antigen is not identified.

Only one heparinised blood draw was taken per donor, and its volume averaged about 120 mL. Germline V CDR1 and CDR2: SGHTA, FQGNSA. The CDR3 is 15 residues long. The V end was cut by 5 bases, the J end by 1 base, with 14 bases between. Expressed TCRB transcripts were sequenced after all isolated RNA was converted to cDNA. The method was immunoSEQ multiplex PCR; TCRdb's version includes in-frame clones alone and lacks a portion of them. The table records 130,000 or so clones, roughly 10% of them present only once. The chain is built from TRBV7-2 and TRBJ1-1, with D perhaps TRBD1 (6 bases). This sequence originates from a man under 40 with type 1 diabetes. The sequenced material came from central memory CD4+ T cells from blood. The CDR3 coding sequence is TGTGCCAGCAGCCCCAGGACAGAGCGGAACACTGAAGCTTTCTTT. It encodes CASSPRTERNTEAFF.